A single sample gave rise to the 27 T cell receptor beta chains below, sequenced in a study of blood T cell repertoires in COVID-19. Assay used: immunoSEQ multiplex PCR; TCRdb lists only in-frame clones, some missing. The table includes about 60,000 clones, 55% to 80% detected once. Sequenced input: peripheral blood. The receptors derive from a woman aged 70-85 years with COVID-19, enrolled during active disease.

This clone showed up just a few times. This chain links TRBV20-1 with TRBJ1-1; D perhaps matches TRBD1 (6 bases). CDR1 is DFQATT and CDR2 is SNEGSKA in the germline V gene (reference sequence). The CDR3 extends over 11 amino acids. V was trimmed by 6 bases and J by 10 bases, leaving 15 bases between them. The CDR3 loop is CSAGFRDTAFF. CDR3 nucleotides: TGCAGTGCGGGGTTCCGGGACACAGCTTTCTTT.

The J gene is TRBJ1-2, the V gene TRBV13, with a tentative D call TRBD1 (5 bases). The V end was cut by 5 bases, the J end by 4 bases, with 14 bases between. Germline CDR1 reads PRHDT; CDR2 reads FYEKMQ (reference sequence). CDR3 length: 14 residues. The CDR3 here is CASSEDGGRYGYTF. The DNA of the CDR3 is TGTGCCAGCAGCGAAGACGGGGGACGCTATGGCTACACCTTC.

CDR3: CASSSHVGAGYTF. The CDR3, as DNA: TGTGCCAGCAGTTCCCATGTGGGAGCTGGCTACACCTTC. This chain uses TRBV27 with TRBJ1-2, with D unresolved. The CDR3 spans 13 residues. Trimming took off 4 bases at V and 7 bases at J, with 13 bases between the two ends. Germline V gene lookup returns CDR1 MNHEY and CDR2 SMNVEV (reference sequence).

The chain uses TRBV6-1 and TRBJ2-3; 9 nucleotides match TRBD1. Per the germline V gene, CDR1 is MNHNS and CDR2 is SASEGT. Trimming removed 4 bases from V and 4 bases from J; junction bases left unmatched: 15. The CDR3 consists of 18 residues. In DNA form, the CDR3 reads TGTGCCAGCAGTGCTGGGACAGGGTATTTTTCGGTCGCAGATACGCAGTATTTT. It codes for CASSAGTGYFSVADTQYF.

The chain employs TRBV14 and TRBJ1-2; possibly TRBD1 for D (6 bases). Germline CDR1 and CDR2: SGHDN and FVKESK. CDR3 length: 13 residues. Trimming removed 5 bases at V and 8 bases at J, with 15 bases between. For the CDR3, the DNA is TGTGCCAGCAGCGACAGGTTACAGGACGGCTACACCTTC. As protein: CASSDRLQDGYTF.

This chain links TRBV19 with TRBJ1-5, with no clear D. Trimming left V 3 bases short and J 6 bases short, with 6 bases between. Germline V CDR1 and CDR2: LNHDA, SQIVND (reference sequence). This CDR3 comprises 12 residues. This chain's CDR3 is CASSIASQPQHF. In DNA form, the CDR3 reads TGTGCCAGTAGTATTGCGAGTCAGCCCCAGCATTTT.

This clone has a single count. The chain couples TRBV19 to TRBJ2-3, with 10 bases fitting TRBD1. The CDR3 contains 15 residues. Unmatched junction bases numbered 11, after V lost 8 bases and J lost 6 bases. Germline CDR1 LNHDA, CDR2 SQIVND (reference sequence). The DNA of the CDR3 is TGTGCCAGTCGCCCGACCCCGGGACAGGGGGATACGCAGTATTTT. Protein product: CASRPTPGQGDTQYF.

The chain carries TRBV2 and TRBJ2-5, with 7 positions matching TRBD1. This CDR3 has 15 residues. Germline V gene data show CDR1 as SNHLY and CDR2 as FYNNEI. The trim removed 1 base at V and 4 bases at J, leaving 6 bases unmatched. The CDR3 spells CASSEDGRGIETQYF. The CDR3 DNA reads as TGTGCCAGCAGTGAAGACGGCAGGGGGATAGAGACCCAGTACTTC.

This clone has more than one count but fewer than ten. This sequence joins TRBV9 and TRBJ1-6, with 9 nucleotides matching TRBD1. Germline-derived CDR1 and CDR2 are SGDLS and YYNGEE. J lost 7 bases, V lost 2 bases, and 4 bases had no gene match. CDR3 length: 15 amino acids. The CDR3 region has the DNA TGTGCCAGCAGCGTGGACGGGACAGGGAATTCACCCCTCCACTTT. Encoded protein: CASSVDGTGNSPLHF.

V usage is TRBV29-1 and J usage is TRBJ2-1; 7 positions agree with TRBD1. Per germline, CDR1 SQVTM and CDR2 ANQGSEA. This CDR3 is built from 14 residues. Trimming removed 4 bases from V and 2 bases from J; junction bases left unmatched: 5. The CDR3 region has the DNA TGCAGCGTTGGAGAGGGGGCAACCTACAATGAGCAGTTCTTC. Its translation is CSVGEGATYNEQFF.

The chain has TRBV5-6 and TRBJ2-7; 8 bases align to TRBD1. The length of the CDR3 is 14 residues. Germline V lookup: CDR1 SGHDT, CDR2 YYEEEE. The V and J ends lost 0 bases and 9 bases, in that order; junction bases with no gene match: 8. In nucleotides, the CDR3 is TGTGCCAGCAGCTTGGTGTGGACAGGGAAAGGGCAGTACTTC. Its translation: CASSLVWTGKGQYF.

DNA for the CDR3: TGTGCCAGCAGCCTTTGGTCCCCTAGGCGGACAGTCAATCAGCCCCAGCATTTT. Amino acids: CASSLWSPRRTVNQPQHF. V is TRBV7-9 and J is TRBJ1-5, with D perhaps matching TRBD1 (6 bases). V was shortened by 5 bases and J by 3 bases, with 23 bases between the two germline ends. CDR1 and CDR2 (germline): SEHNR, FQNEAQ (reference sequence). The CDR3 totals 18 residues. Complete variable domain (other parts from reference TRBV7-9 and TRBJ1-5): DTGVSQNPRHKITKRGQNVTFRCDPISEHNRLYWYRQTLGQGPEFLTYFQNEAQLEKSRLLSDRFSAERPKGSFSTLEIQRTEQGDSAMYLCASSLWSPRRTVNQPQHFGDGTRLSIL.

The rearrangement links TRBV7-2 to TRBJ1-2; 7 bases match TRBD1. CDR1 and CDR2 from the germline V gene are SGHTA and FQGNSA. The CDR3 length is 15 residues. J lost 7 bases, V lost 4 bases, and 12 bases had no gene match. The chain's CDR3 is CASSSWERGRGGYTF. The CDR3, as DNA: TGTGCCAGCAGCTCTTGGGAAAGGGGGCGTGGTGGCTACACCTTC.

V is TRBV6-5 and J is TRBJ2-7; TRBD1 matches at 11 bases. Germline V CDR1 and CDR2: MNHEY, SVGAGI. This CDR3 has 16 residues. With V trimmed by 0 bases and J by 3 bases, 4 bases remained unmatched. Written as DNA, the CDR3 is TGTGCCAGCAGTTACTCCGGACAGGGGGCAATCTACGAGCAGTACTTC. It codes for CASSYSGQGAIYEQYF.

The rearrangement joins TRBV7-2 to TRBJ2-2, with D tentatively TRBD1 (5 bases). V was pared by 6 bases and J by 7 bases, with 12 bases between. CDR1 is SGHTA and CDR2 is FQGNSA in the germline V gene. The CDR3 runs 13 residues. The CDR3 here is CASRSQAVGELFF. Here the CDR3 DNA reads TGTGCCAGCAGGTCACAGGCCGTCGGGGAGCTGTTTTTT.

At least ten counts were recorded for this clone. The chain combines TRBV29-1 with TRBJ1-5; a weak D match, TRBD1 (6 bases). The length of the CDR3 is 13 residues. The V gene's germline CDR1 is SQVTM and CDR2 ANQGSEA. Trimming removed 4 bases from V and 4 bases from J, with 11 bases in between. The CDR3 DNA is TGCAGCGTTGCCACAGGGTTAAATCAGCCCCAGCATTTT. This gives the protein CSVATGLNQPQHF. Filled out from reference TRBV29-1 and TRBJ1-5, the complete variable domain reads SAVISQKPSRDICQRGTSLTIQCQVDSQVTMMFWYRQQPGQSLTLIATANQGSEATYESGFVIDKFPISRPNLTFSTLTVSNMSPEDSSIYLCSVATGLNQPQHFGDGTRLSIL.

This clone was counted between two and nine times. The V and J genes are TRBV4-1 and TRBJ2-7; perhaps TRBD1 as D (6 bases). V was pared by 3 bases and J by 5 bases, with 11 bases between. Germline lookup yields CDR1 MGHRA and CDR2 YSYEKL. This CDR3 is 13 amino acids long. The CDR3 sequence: CASSHPGVDEQYF. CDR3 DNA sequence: TGCGCCAGCAGCCACCCAGGGGTCGACGAGCAGTACTTC.

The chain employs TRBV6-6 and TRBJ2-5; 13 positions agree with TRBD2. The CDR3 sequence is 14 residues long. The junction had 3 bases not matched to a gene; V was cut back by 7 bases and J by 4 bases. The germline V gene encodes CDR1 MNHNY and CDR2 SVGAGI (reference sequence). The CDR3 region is CASKTSGGAETQYF. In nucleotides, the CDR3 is TGTGCCAGCAAAACTAGCGGGGGGGCAGAGACCCAGTACTTC.

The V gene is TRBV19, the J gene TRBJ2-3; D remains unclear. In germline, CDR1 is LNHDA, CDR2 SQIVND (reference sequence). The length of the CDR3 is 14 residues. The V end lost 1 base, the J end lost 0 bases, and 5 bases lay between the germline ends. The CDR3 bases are TGTGCCAGTAGTATAGGCGGTAGCACAGATACGCAGTATTTT. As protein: CASSIGGSTDTQYF.

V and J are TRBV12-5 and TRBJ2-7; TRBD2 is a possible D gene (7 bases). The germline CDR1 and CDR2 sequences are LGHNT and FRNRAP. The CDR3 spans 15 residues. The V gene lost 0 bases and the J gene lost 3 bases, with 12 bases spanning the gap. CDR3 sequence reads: CASGLVMGGLYEQYV. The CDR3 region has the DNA TGTGCTAGTGGTTTGGTAATGGGGGGGCTCTACGAGCAGTACGTC.

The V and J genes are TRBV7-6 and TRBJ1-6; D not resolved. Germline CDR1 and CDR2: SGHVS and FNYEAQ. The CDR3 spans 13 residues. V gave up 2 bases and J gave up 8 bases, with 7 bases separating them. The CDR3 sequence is CASSLQVDSPLHF. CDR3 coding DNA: TGTGCCAGCAGCTTACAGGTTGATTCACCCCTCCACTTT.

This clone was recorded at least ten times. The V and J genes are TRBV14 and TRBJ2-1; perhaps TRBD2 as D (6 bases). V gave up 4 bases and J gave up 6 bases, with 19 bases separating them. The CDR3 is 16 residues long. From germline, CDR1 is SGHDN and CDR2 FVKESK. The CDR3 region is CASSRTDTDYFNEQFF. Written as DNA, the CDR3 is TGTGCCAGCAGCCGGACCGATACGGACTACTTCAATGAGCAGTTCTTC. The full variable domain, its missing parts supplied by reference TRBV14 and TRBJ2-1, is EAGVTQFPSHSVIEKGQTVTLRCDPISGHDNLYWYRRVMGKEIKFLLHFVKESKQDESGMPNNRFLAERTGGTYSTLKVQPAELEDSGVYFCASSRTDTDYFNEQFFGPGTRLTVL.

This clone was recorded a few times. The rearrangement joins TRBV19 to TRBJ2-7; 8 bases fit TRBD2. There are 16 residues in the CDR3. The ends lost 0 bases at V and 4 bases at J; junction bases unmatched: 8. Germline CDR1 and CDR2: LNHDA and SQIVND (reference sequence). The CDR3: CASSIDQAGVRYEQYV. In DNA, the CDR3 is TGTGCCAGTAGTATAGATCAAGCGGGAGTTCGTTACGAGCAGTACGTC.

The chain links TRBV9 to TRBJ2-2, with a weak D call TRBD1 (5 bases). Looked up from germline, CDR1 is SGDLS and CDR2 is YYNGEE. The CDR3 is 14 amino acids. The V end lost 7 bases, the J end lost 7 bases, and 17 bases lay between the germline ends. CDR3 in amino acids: CASSLAQGGGELFF. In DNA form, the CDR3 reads TGTGCCAGCTCCCTGGCCCAGGGTGGCGGGGAGCTGTTTTTT.

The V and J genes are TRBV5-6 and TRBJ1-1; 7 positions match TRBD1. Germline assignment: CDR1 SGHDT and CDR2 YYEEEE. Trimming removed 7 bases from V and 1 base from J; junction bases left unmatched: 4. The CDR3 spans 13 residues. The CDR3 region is CASARQGNTEAFF. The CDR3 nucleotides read TGTGCCAGCGCCCGACAGGGGAACACTGAAGCTTTCTTT.

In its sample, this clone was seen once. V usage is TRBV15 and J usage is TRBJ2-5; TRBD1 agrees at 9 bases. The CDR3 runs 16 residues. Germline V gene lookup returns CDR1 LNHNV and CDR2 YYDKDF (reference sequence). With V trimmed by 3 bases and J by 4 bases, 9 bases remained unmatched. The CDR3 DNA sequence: TGTGCCACCAGCAGCCGGGACAGGGCCAGCGGAGAGACCCAGTACTTC. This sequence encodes CATSSRDRASGETQYF.

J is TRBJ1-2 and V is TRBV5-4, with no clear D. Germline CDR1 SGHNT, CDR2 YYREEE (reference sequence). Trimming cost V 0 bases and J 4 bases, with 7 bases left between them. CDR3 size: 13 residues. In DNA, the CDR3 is TGTGCCAGCAGCTTGGCAGGAGGCTATGGCTACACCTTC. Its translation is CASSLAGGYGYTF.